The table lists the clone carrying this TCR beta chain with many counts. The time point was: newly diagnosed GD, antithyroid drugs for less than 3 months. The authors made the TCR library using RNA they extracted from PBMCs. With iRepertoire HTBI primers and Arm-PCR of CDR3 regions, TCR beta libraries were built. One entry per CDR3 protein results from TCRdb running MiXCR on the multiplex PCR reads. This table holds 350,000 to 450,000 distinct CDR3 sequences, around 16% found once. The data were taken from a study of regulatory T cells in long-lasting Graves disease. This CDR3 has 14 residues. V lost 1 base and J lost 2, with 9 bases in between. Germline CDR1 reads MDHEN; CDR2 reads SYDVKM. These sequences were also reported in another study, on T cells in Graves' hyperthyroidism and ophthalmopathy. As that report states: Most clonotypes expanded in the thyroid (above 0.001) were also present in blood. Separation of ophthalmopathy from stable hyperthyroidism was achieved by a 13 V-J model.

The sequence was obtained from a woman between 40 and 50 years old with Graves disease. The gene calls are TRBV28 and TRBJ2-7; D possibly corresponds to TRBD2 (5 bases). The material was peripheral blood mononuclear cells (PBMCs), obtained at new diagnosis, from a patient treated with antithyroid drugs. DNA of the CDR3: TGTGCCAGCAGTTTATATGACTACCCCTACGAGCAGTACTTC. It is translated as CASSLYDYPYEQYF.